This TCR beta chain is from a study of Ad26.COV2.S vaccination and SARS-CoV-2 variants. Assay used: immunoSEQ multiplex PCR; TCRdb lists only in-frame clones, some missing. The sample carries approximately 420,000 clones, more than 85% recorded once. This CDR3 region has 17 residues. The ends were cut back, 3 bases at V and 1 base at J, with 18 bases in the middle. Germline lookup yields CDR1 WSHSY and CDR2 SAAADI. Sample treatment: some 20 received Ad26.COV2.S at low or high dose, single or two shots; about 5 received placebo; per-sample allocation not given. It was on day 63 after the first vaccine or placebo injection that samples were taken. Participants' vaccine, an Ad26 vector, delivered Wuhan-strain SARS-CoV-2 spike.

The specimen comprised peripheral blood, sampled in a trial of Ad26.COV2.S vaccine versus placebo. The chain has TRBV10-2 and TRBJ1-1; weak D call: TRBD1 (5 bases). The sequence was collected from a person aged 18-65 years who received the Ad26.COV2.S COVID-19 vaccine or a placebo. The CDR3 bases are TGCGCCAGCAGTGAAGGGGCAATGACAGACACGAACACTGAAGCTTTCTTT. Encoded protein: CASSEGAMTDTNTEAFF.